The 32 T cell receptor beta chains presented below share a single source sample, sequenced in a study of blood T cell dynamics during melanoma immunotherapy (dated by TCRdb to between 2020 and 2021). The library was built by means of the immunoSEQ multiplex PCR assay. TCRdb provides this immuneACCESS table in a form limited to in-frame rearrangements. Some clones are lacking; in checked studies, under half of them reflect an unresolved V gene, and why the rest are absent is not known. In all, the sample holds tens of thousands of clones, and approximately 88% of those were seen once. The ten most abundant clones make up 4.6% of the sample. This sample's time point label indicates: pre-treatment baseline. Specimen: blood, collected from a patient treated with checkpoint blockade. Receptor source: a human donor with melanoma.

The CDR3 DNA sequence: TGTGCCAGCAGTCCCCGGCGGTATAATGAAAAACTGTTTTTT. Amino acids: CASSPRRYNEKLFF. The chain joins TRBV7-2 to TRBJ1-4; D unresolved. CDR1 and CDR2 from the germline V gene are SGHTA and FQGNSA. V shed 6 bases and J shed 4 bases, with 12 bases lying between them. The CDR3 consists of 14 residues.

The chain has TRBV27 and TRBJ1-1; D is uncertain. CDR3 length: 13 amino acids. CDR1 is MNHEY and CDR2 is SMNVEV in the germline V gene (reference sequence). V was pared by 2 bases and J by 5 bases, with 9 bases between. In nucleotides, the CDR3 is TGTGCCAGCAGTTTAGAGGGTTGGACTGAAGCTTTCTTT. It yields the protein CASSLEGWTEAFF.

The CDR3 sequence: CASNDRGGTDTQYF. DNA for the CDR3: TGTGCCAGCAACGACAGGGGAGGTACAGATACGCAGTATTTT. This chain joins TRBV7-9 and TRBJ2-3, with 8 bases aligning to TRBD1. The CDR3 has 14 residues. CDR1 and CDR2 from the germline V gene are SEHNR and FQNEAQ (reference sequence). V lost 7 bases to trimming and J lost 3 bases; unmatched junction nucleotides: 6.

The V and J genes are TRBV29-1 and TRBJ1-4; D remains ambiguous. The CDR3 contains 12 residues. V lost 5 bases to trimming and J lost 4 bases, with 8 bases between them. CDR1 is SQVTM and CDR2 is ANQGSEA in the germline V gene. CDR3 protein: CSVQAYNEKLFF. CDR3 nucleotides: TGCAGCGTTCAGGCATATAATGAAAAACTGTTTTTT. Full variable domain (rest looked up from reference TRBV29-1 and TRBJ1-4): SAVISQKPSRDICQRGTSLTIQCQVDSQVTMMFWYRQQPGQSLTLIATANQGSEATYESGFVIDKFPISRPNLTFSTLTVSNMSPEDSSIYLCSVQAYNEKLFFGSGTQLSVL.

This chain links TRBV7-9 with TRBJ2-1; D is ambiguous. V lost 2 bases, J lost 0 bases, and 11 bases lay in between. Germline V gives CDR1 SEHNR, CDR2 FQNEAQ (reference sequence). The CDR3 spans 16 residues. CDR3 bases: TGTGCCAGCAGCTTATCACTGGCGACCTCCTACAATGAGCAGTTCTTC. Translation gives CASSLSLATSYNEQFF.

The chain couples TRBV28 to TRBJ1-2, with 8 positions matching TRBD1. The CDR3 totals 12 residues. The germline V gene encodes CDR1 MDHEN and CDR2 SYDVKM. J gave up 6 bases and V 6 bases, and 3 bases lay outside the gene matches. DNA for the CDR3: TGTGCCAGCAGGTCGACAGGGGATGGCTACACCTTC. Translated, it gives CASRSTGDGYTF.

The chain links TRBV6-1 to TRBJ2-1; 10 bases are a match to TRBD2. The CDR3 has 17 residues. The junction had 8 bases not matched to a gene; V was cut back by 0 bases and J by 6 bases. Germline V gene data show CDR1 as MNHNS and CDR2 as SASEGT. CDR3 loop: CASSEAIRGLAPNEQFF. DNA for the CDR3: TGTGCCAGCAGTGAAGCAATTCGGGGACTAGCGCCCAATGAGCAGTTCTTC.

The chain joins TRBV28 to TRBJ2-5, with D unclear. V shed 6 bases and J shed 0 bases, with 11 bases lying between them. The CDR3 is made up of 14 amino acids. Looked up from germline, CDR1 is MDHEN and CDR2 is SYDVKM. The CDR3 spells CASSELQYQETQYF. The CDR3, as DNA: TGTGCCAGCAGCGAACTCCAGTACCAAGAGACCCAGTACTTC.

The chain joins TRBV11-2 to TRBJ1-6; D ambiguous. V dropped 3 bases and J dropped 3 bases, with 9 bases sitting between them. The germline gives CDR1 SGHAT, CDR2 FQNNGV. The CDR3 consists of 15 residues. The CDR3 region is CASSFKKGYNSPLHF. CDR3 DNA: TGTGCCAGCAGCTTTAAGAAGGGCTATAATTCACCCCTCCACTTT.

The chain combines TRBV7-8 with TRBJ2-7, with a possible D match to TRBD1 (6 bases). Deletions cut 1 base from V and 2 bases from J, with 12 bases between. This CDR3 has 15 amino acids. From germline, CDR1 is SGHVS and CDR2 FQNEAQ. The chain's CDR3 is CASSLVRGGTYEQYF. Here the CDR3 DNA reads TGTGCCAGCAGCTTAGTAAGAGGGGGTACCTACGAGCAGTACTTC.

The V and J genes are TRBV29-1 and TRBJ2-4, with D tentatively TRBD2 (5 bases). The ends were cut back, 6 bases at V and 5 bases at J, with 11 bases in the middle. This CDR3 has 12 residues. In germline, CDR1 is SQVTM, CDR2 ANQGSEA. The CDR3 loop reads CSVSSGENIQYF. The CDR3 DNA follows: TGCAGCGTGAGTTCCGGGGAAAACATTCAGTACTTC.

The chain recombines TRBV6-5 with TRBJ1-2; the match to TRBD1 covers 8 bases. This CDR3 has 14 residues. Germline CDR1 and CDR2: MNHEY and SVGAGI. The junction had 7 bases not matched to a gene; V was cut back by 2 bases and J by 8 bases. The CDR3 loop reads CASSYTGGVGGYTF. The CDR3 nucleotides read TGTGCCAGCAGTTACACAGGGGGAGTGGGGGGCTACACCTTC.

The rearrangement uses TRBV2 and TRBJ2-3; 10 bases are shared with TRBD1. The CDR3 is made up of 15 amino acids. Germline loops: CDR1 SNHLY, CDR2 FYNNEI. After removal of 5 bases from V and 3 bases from J, the junction contained 5 bases not matched to a gene. The CDR3 DNA sequence: TGTGCCAGCAGTTTAGACAGGGGGCGGACAGATACGCAGTATTTT. It encodes CASSLDRGRTDTQYF.

The chain couples TRBV19 to TRBJ2-7, with D perhaps matching TRBD1 (6 bases). Germline V gene data show CDR1 as LNHDA and CDR2 as SQIVND (reference sequence). The CDR3 is 11 residues long. V was cut by 7 bases and J by 6 bases, with 10 bases left in between. The CDR3 coding sequence is TGTGCCAGTACCTCACAGGGCGAGCAGTACTTC. Translated: CASTSQGEQYF.

The V call is TRBV7-9, the J call TRBJ1-6; D uncertain. Trimming left V 5 bases short and J 6 bases short, with 11 bases between. Germline CDR1 and CDR2: SEHNR and FQNEAQ (reference sequence). The CDR3 runs 14 residues. The CDR3 bases are TGTGCCAGCAGCGGGCAGGCGTTTAATTCACCCCTCCACTTT. This encodes CASSGQAFNSPLHF. The full variable domain, completed using reference TRBV7-9 and TRBJ1-6, is DTGVSQNPRHKITKRGQNVTFRCDPISEHNRLYWYRQTLGQGPEFLTYFQNEAQLEKSRLLSDRFSAERPKGSFSTLEIQRTEQGDSAMYLCASSGQAFNSPLHFGNGTRLTVT.

The CDR3 region is CASSLKETSGIRLLKNEQFF. The CDR3, as DNA: TGTGCCAGTAGTCTCAAAGAGACTAGCGGGATTCGTCTCCTCAAAAATGAGCAGTTCTTC. The rearrangement uses TRBV19 and TRBJ2-1, with 11 bases that match TRBD2. Germline trimming cut 5 bases from V and 7 bases from J; bases unmatched to any gene: 22. The CDR3 spans 20 residues. Germline CDR1 is LNHDA and CDR2 is SQIVND (reference sequence).

This chain joins TRBV28 and TRBJ1-2, with D tentatively TRBD1 (5 bases). V gave up 6 bases and J gave up 6 bases, with 17 bases separating them. Germline CDR1 is MDHEN and CDR2 is SYDVKM. The CDR3 is made up of 14 amino acids. CDR3 in amino acids: CASRVGGLRDGYTF. CDR3 DNA sequence: TGTGCCAGCAGGGTCGGGGGTTTAAGAGATGGCTACACCTTC.

The V call is TRBV7-8, the J call TRBJ2-2; 10 bases fit TRBD1. J was trimmed by 6 bases and V by 5 bases; bases with no gene match: 6. Germline loops: CDR1 SGHVS, CDR2 FQNEAQ. The CDR3 runs to 15 residues. In DNA, the CDR3 is TGTGCCAGCAGCATCTGGACAGGGGGGGCCGGGGAGCTGTTTTTT. This translates into CASSIWTGGAGELFF.

V is TRBV7-2 and J is TRBJ1-1; D is undetermined. The V end lost 3 bases, the J end lost 5 bases, and 4 bases lay between the germline ends. The CDR3 is 11 amino acids. Germline-derived CDR1 and CDR2 are SGHTA and FQGNSA. CDR3 region: CASSLGTEAFF. The CDR3 bases are TGTGCCAGCAGCTTGGGTACTGAAGCTTTCTTT.

With respect to this clone: An end of the junction does not agree with germline; a read error may underlie this. The same CDR3 arises from other DNA sequences in this sample as well. The genes are TRBV11-2 and TRBJ2-2; D may be TRBD2 (6 bases). The V gene's germline CDR1 is SGHAT and CDR2 FQNNGV. The CDR3 has 15 residues. This CDR3 reads CASSFQGLNTGELFF. The CDR3 DNA sequence: TGTGCTAGCAGCTTCCAGGGACTGAACACCGGGGAGCTGTTTTTT. The full variable domain, its missing parts supplied by reference TRBV11-2 and TRBJ2-2, is EAGVAQSPRYKIIEKRQSVAFWCNPISGHATLYWYQQILGQGPKLLIQFQNNGVVDDSQLPKDRFSAERLKGVDSTLKIQPAKLEDSAVYLCASSFQGLNTGELFFGEGSRLTVL.

The J gene is TRBJ2-3, the V gene TRBV29-1; 9 bases are shared with TRBD2. The V segment lost 6 bases and the J segment 3 bases; nucleotides outside the gene matches: 7. This CDR3 is 14 amino acids long. The germline V gene encodes CDR1 SQVTM and CDR2 ANQGSEA. The CDR3 DNA sequence: TGCAGCGTGCGTAGCGGGAGTCGGACAGATACGCAGTATTTT. Translation gives CSVRSGSRTDTQYF.

This sequence joins TRBV2 and TRBJ2-5, with D possibly matching TRBD1 (5 bases). The CDR3 runs 12 residues. Germline lookup yields CDR1 SNHLY and CDR2 FYNNEI. The V end lost 6 bases, the J end lost 2 bases, and 7 bases lay between the germline ends. This chain's CDR3 is CASSQGQETQYF. The CDR3, as DNA: TGTGCCAGCAGCCAGGGACAAGAGACCCAGTACTTC.

The genes are TRBV2 and TRBJ2-1; 7 nucleotides align to TRBD2. CDR1 is SNHLY, CDR2 FYNNEI, per germline. Trimming took 6 bases from V and 12 from J; bases not matched to a gene: 17. This CDR3 is built from 15 residues. As DNA, the CDR3 is TGTGCCAGCAGCCAAGGCGCGACTAGCTCGGATGGGCAGTTCTTC. Its translation is CASSQGATSSDGQFF. Full variable domain (missing parts from reference TRBV2 and TRBJ2-1): EPEVTQTPSHQVTQMGQEVILRCVPISNHLYFYWYRQILGQKVEFLVSFYNNEISEKSEIFDDQFSVERPDGSNFTLKIRSTKLEDSAMYFCASSQGATSSDGQFFGPGTRLTVL.

The rearrangement links TRBV6-4 to TRBJ2-3, with 7 positions matching TRBD1. Germline V CDR1 and CDR2: MRHNA, SNTAGT. V lost 4 bases, J lost 2 bases, and 6 bases stayed unmatched. The CDR3 covers 15 residues. The CDR3 nucleotides read TGTGCCAGCAGTGCAGGAGGACAGGACACAGATACGCAGTATTTT. Protein: CASSAGGQDTDTQYF.

The rearrangement links TRBV5-5 to TRBJ2-5, with TRBD1 matching over 9 bases. CDR3 length: 13 amino acids. Germline CDR1 and CDR2: SGHKS and YYEKEE (reference sequence). Germline trimming cut 4 bases from V and 5 bases from J; bases unmatched to any gene: 3. The CDR3 region has the DNA TGTGCCAGCAGCCGACAGGGGGATGAGACCCAGTACTTC. Translation gives CASSRQGDETQYF.

This chain uses TRBV5-6 with TRBJ2-7; 8 bases are a match to TRBD2. The CDR3 runs to 14 residues. The ends lost 4 bases at V and 7 bases at J; junction bases unmatched: 10. Germline-derived CDR1 and CDR2 are SGHDT and YYEEEE. This CDR3 is CASSPARTSWEQYF. CDR3 in DNA: TGTGCCAGCAGCCCGGCCCGGACTAGCTGGGAGCAGTACTTC.

The CDR3 loop is CASSLAGARYEQYF. CDR3 coding DNA: TGTGCCAGCAGTCTAGCGGGAGCACGTTACGAGCAGTACTTC. V and J are TRBV28 and TRBJ2-7, with TRBD2 matching over 10 bases. Germline V gene sequence: CDR1 MDHEN, CDR2 SYDVKM. The V gene end was trimmed by 5 bases and the J gene end by 4 bases; junction bases not matched to a gene: 5. This CDR3 has 14 residues.

This chain links TRBV14 with TRBJ2-1; TRBD1 matches 7 bases. After removal of 5 bases from V and 1 base from J, the junction contained 5 bases not matched to a gene. CDR1 and CDR2 from the germline V gene are SGHDN and FVKESK. This CDR3 spans 15 amino acids. The CDR3: CASSYRQGSYNEQFF. As DNA, the CDR3 is TGTGCCAGCAGCTACCGACAGGGTTCCTACAATGAGCAGTTCTTC. The entire variable domain, with the rest obtained from reference TRBV14 and TRBJ2-1, is as follows: EAGVTQFPSHSVIEKGQTVTLRCDPISGHDNLYWYRRVMGKEIKFLLHFVKESKQDESGMPNNRFLAERTGGTYSTLKVQPAELEDSGVYFCASSYRQGSYNEQFFGPGTRLTVL.

V usage is TRBV19 and J usage is TRBJ2-7, with TRBD1 as a possible D gene (5 bases). The germline gives CDR1 LNHDA, CDR2 SQIVND (reference sequence). V was trimmed by 3 bases and J by 3 bases, leaving 9 bases between them. The CDR3 spans 13 residues. CDR3 nucleotide sequence: TGTGCCAGTAGTATGGACAAAAACTACGAGCAGTACTTC. This codes for CASSMDKNYEQYF.

V gene TRBV11-2 combines with J gene TRBJ1-3; 11 bases fit TRBD1. This CDR3 is 16 amino acids long. The germline V gene has CDR1 SGHAT and CDR2 FQNNGV. The ends lost 2 bases at V and 4 bases at J; junction bases unmatched: 4. CDR3 amino acids: CASSLYRTGGGNTIYF. In nucleotides, the CDR3 is TGTGCCAGCAGCTTATACAGGACAGGGGGCGGAAACACCATATATTTT.

This clone appeared a single time. The chain is built from TRBV15 and TRBJ1-2, with 12 bases fitting TRBD1. V trimming: 1 base; J trimming: 7 bases; junction bases outside the gene matches: 7. This CDR3 spans 16 amino acids. CDR1 LNHNV and CDR2 YYDKDF come from the germline V gene (reference sequence). The CDR3 here is CATSRGGQGAAAGYTF. The CDR3 nucleotides read TGTGCCACCAGCAGAGGGGGACAGGGGGCAGCCGCTGGCTACACCTTC.

This chain connects TRBV28 to TRBJ2-1; unclear D gene. The germline CDR1 and CDR2 sequences are MDHEN and SYDVKM. The ends were cut back, 2 bases at V and 9 bases at J, with 8 bases in the middle. The CDR3 runs to 12 residues. CDR3 nucleotide sequence: TGTGCCAGCAGTTTAAGAGTAACTGAGCAGTTCTTC. Amino acid sequence: CASSLRVTEQFF. Complete variable domain (other parts from reference TRBV28 and TRBJ2-1): DVKVTQSSRYLVKRTGEKVFLECVQDMDHENMFWYRQDPGLGLRLIYFSYDVKMKEKGDIPEGYSVSREKKERFSLILESASTNQTSMYLCASSLRVTEQFFGPGTRLTVL.